The rows below give T cell receptor beta chains drawn from one sample of a study of early T cells in non-severe SARS-CoV-2 infection. TCRdb fed the 5' RACE reads into MiXCR, producing one record per CDR3 protein. The sample lists 20,000 to 30,000 distinct CDR3 sequences, about 4.5% occurring once. The sequenced sample consisted of whole blood. The receptors shown here come from an adult who was a healthcare worker with PCR-confirmed SARS-CoV-2 infection or an uninfected control (not recorded which). The CDR3 runs from the conserved cysteine through the conserved F or W. Fields, in order: CDR3 protein, CDR3 DNA, J gene, V gene, clone size, D gene. The D gene is left open where the match is weak. Clone size is shown for a subset of rows, as once, few, many or a class of expanded clone.

CDR3 protein: CASSLNEARHGELFF
CDR3 DNA: TGCGCCAGCAGCTTGAATGAGGCGCGTCACGGGGAGCTGTTTTTT
J gene: TRBJ2-2
V gene: TRBV5-1
clone size: NA
D gene: NA

CDR3 protein: CSAGISLSGEQYF
CDR3 DNA: TGCAGCGCCGGAATTTCCCTATCTGGGGAGCAGTACTTC
J gene: TRBJ2-7
V gene: TRBV29-1
clone size: many
D gene: NA

CDR3 protein: CAIRTEGSNQPQHF
CDR3 DNA: TGTGCCATCAGGACGGAAGGGAGCAATCAGCCCCAGCATTTT
J gene: TRBJ1-5
V gene: TRBV10-3
clone size: NA
D gene: NA

CDR3 protein: CATSRDLLAGLNEQFF
CDR3 DNA: TGTGCCACCAGCAGAGATCTTTTGGCGGGCCTCAATGAGCAGTTCTTC
J gene: TRBJ2-1
V gene: TRBV15
clone size: many
D gene: NA

CDR3 protein: CASSLGGTNYGYTF
CDR3 DNA: TGTGCCAGCAGCTTAGGCGGAACTAACTATGGCTACACCTTC
J gene: TRBJ1-2
V gene: TRBV7-9
clone size: many
D gene: NA

CDR3 protein: CSVEDQGTAREQYF
CDR3 DNA: TGCAGCGTTGAAGATCAGGGGACTGCTCGGGAGCAGTACTTC
J gene: TRBJ2-7
V gene: TRBV29-1
clone size: few
D gene: NA

CDR3 protein: CASSLGATGAFTGYTF
CDR3 DNA: TGTGCCAGCAGTTTAGGCGCTACAGGAGCATTTACTGGCTACACCTTC
J gene: TRBJ1-2
V gene: TRBV27
clone size: many
D gene: NA

CDR3 protein: CASCPVANTGELFF
CDR3 DNA: TGTGCCAGCTGTCCCGTGGCCAACACCGGGGAGCTGTTTTTT
J gene: TRBJ2-2
V gene: TRBV12-3/TRBV12-4
clone size: many
D gene: NA

CDR3 protein: CASSQDGQMTSPLHF
CDR3 DNA: TGCGCCAGCAGCCAAGATGGACAGATGACGTCACCCCTCCACTTT
J gene: TRBJ1-6
V gene: TRBV4-3
clone size: NA
D gene: NA

CDR3 protein: CASSRDSEAFF
CDR3 DNA: TGTGCCAGCAGCCGCGACAGTGAAGCTTTCTTT
J gene: TRBJ1-1
V gene: TRBV2
clone size: few
D gene: NA

CDR3 protein: CASMGTRYQETQYF
CDR3 DNA: TGTGCCAGCATGGGGACGCGGTACCAAGAGACCCAGTACTTC
J gene: TRBJ2-5
V gene: TRBV7-9
clone size: NA
D gene: NA

CDR3 protein: CASSPLGNTQYF
CDR3 DNA: TGTGCCAGCAGCCCACTAGGTAATACGCAGTATTTT
J gene: TRBJ2-3
V gene: TRBV6-2/TRBV6-3
clone size: many
D gene: NA

CDR3 protein: CASSLVGGSNYGYTF
CDR3 DNA: TGTGCCAGCAGCTTAGTGGGAGGCTCAAACTATGGCTACACCTTC
J gene: TRBJ1-2
V gene: TRBV7-8
clone size: many
D gene: NA

CDR3 protein: CASSSLPGLAGNNEQFF
CDR3 DNA: TGTGCCAGCAGTTCCCTCCCGGGACTAGCGGGGAACAATGAGCAGTTCTTC
J gene: TRBJ2-1
V gene: TRBV6-6
clone size: many
D gene: TRBD2

CDR3 protein: CATGQSGFQETQYF
CDR3 DNA: TGTGCCACCGGCCAGTCGGGGTTCCAAGAGACCCAGTACTTC
J gene: TRBJ2-5
V gene: TRBV24-1
clone size: many
D gene: NA

CDR3 protein: CASSLRGRNTDTQYF
CDR3 DNA: TGCGCCAGCAGCTTGCGGGGTCGTAACACAGATACGCAGTATTTT
J gene: TRBJ2-3
V gene: TRBV5-1
clone size: many
D gene: NA

CDR3 protein: CASSFEPGQSYNEQFF
CDR3 DNA: TGCGCCAGCAGCTTTGAACCGGGACAGTCGTACAATGAGCAGTTCTTC
J gene: TRBJ2-1
V gene: TRBV5-1
clone size: many
D gene: TRBD1

CDR3 protein: CASSFETIPYGYTF
CDR3 DNA: TGTGCCAGCAGTTTCGAGACAATCCCCTATGGCTACACCTTC
J gene: TRBJ1-2
V gene: TRBV6-6
clone size: medium-sized
D gene: NA

CDR3 protein: CSAAGTPSSQNIQYF
CDR3 DNA: TGCAGCGCTGCAGGCACACCGTCTAGCCAAAACATTCAGTACTTC
J gene: TRBJ2-4
V gene: TRBV29-1
clone size: many
D gene: NA

CDR3 protein: CASSLRQNLPYEQYF
CDR3 DNA: TGTGCCAGCAGCTTGCGGCAGAACCTCCCCTACGAGCAGTACTTC
J gene: TRBJ2-7
V gene: TRBV5-5
clone size: few
D gene: NA

CDR3 protein: CASSPQGGALYGYTF
CDR3 DNA: TGTGCCAGCAGCCCCCAGGGGGGGGCCCTCTATGGCTACACCTTC
J gene: TRBJ1-2
V gene: TRBV6-5
clone size: many
D gene: TRBD1

CDR3 protein: CASSSRGFIYEQYF
CDR3 DNA: TGTGCCAGCAGCTCGCGAGGCTTCATCTACGAGCAGTACTTC
J gene: TRBJ2-7
V gene: TRBV7-2
clone size: NA
D gene: NA

CDR3 protein: CASSQGGISQYF
CDR3 DNA: TGTGCCAGCAGCCAGGGAGGGATATCGCAGTACTTC
J gene: TRBJ2-7
V gene: TRBV3-1
clone size: few
D gene: TRBD2

CDR3 protein: CASISGTSGPSSYNEQFF
CDR3 DNA: TGTGCCAGCATCAGCGGGACTAGCGGGCCGAGCTCCTACAATGAGCAGTTCTTC
J gene: TRBJ2-1
V gene: TRBV2
clone size: many
D gene: TRBD2

CDR3 protein: CASSQDITPYNEQFF
CDR3 DNA: TGCGCCAGCAGCCAAGATATTACTCCCTACAATGAGCAGTTCTTC
J gene: TRBJ2-1
V gene: TRBV4-3
clone size: few
D gene: NA

CDR3 protein: CASSQGSGLSYNEQFF
CDR3 DNA: TGCGCCAGCAGCCAGGGTAGCGGTTTATCCTACAATGAGCAGTTCTTC
J gene: TRBJ2-1
V gene: TRBV4-3
clone size: many
D gene: NA

CDR3 protein: CASSLDLNTEAFF
CDR3 DNA: TGTGCCAGCAGCTTGGATCTAAACACCGAAGCTTTCTTT
J gene: TRBJ1-1
V gene: TRBV5-5
clone size: many
D gene: NA

CDR3 protein: CASSRGAGGRSYEQYF
CDR3 DNA: TGTGCCAGCAGTCGAGGGGCCGGCGGCCGCTCCTACGAGCAGTACTTC
J gene: TRBJ2-7
V gene: TRBV6-5
clone size: many
D gene: NA

CDR3 protein: CASSHRASSNQPQHF
CDR3 DNA: TGTGCCAGCAGCCATCGAGCATCTAGCAATCAGCCCCAGCATTTT
J gene: TRBJ1-5
V gene: TRBV3-1
clone size: few
D gene: NA

CDR3 protein: CSALDRFSGNTIYF
CDR3 DNA: TGCAGTGCGCTTGACAGGTTCTCTGGAAACACCATATATTTT
J gene: TRBJ1-3
V gene: TRBV20-1
clone size: many
D gene: NA

CDR3 protein: CASSYRTGGGDYGYTF
CDR3 DNA: TGTGCCAGCAGTTACCGCACAGGGGGAGGCGACTATGGCTACACCTTC
J gene: TRBJ1-2
V gene: TRBV6-2/TRBV6-3
clone size: many
D gene: TRBD1

CDR3 protein: CATRGRTTGELFF
CDR3 DNA: TGTGCCACCCGGGGGCGCACCACCGGGGAGCTGTTTTTT
J gene: TRBJ2-2
V gene: TRBV15
clone size: many
D gene: NA

CDR3 protein: CASSLRREGYTF
CDR3 DNA: TGCGCCAGCAGCTTGAGAAGGGAGGGCTACACCTTC
J gene: TRBJ1-2
V gene: TRBV5-1
clone size: many
D gene: NA

CDR3 protein: CASSIYGSGANVLTF
CDR3 DNA: TGTGCCAGTAGTATTTATGGTTCTGGGGCCAACGTCCTGACTTTC
J gene: TRBJ2-6
V gene: TRBV19
clone size: few
D gene: NA